One and the same sample provided the 6 T cell receptor beta chains below, sequenced in a study of response to subunit inactivated influenza vaccine. TCRdb redid the calling of the RT-PCR reads with MiXCR, one entry per CDR3 protein. The sample lists about 520,000 distinct CDR3 sequences; over 25% were seen once. Sequencing used CD4+ T cells sorted from PBMCs, obtained 5 days after vaccination. All receptors derive from a man aged 50 or older who received an inactivated influenza vaccine.

The V and J genes are TRBV20-1 and TRBJ2-1; the D is unclear. The CDR3 covers 15 residues. Germline CDR1 is DFQATT and CDR2 is SNEGSKA (reference sequence). V was shortened by 0 bases and J by 0 bases, with 9 bases between the two germline ends. The CDR3 region has the DNA TGCAGTGCTAGAGATTCGTCCCGCTCCTACAATGAGCAGTTCTTC. Protein: CSARDSSRSYNEQFF.

The V gene is TRBV4-3, the J gene TRBJ2-7; 12 positions agree with TRBD2. J gave up 2 bases and V 1 base, and 3 bases lay outside the gene matches. The germline V gene has CDR1 LGHNA and CDR2 YSLEER. The CDR3 spans 16 residues. The CDR3 loop reads CASSQGTSGDAYEQYF. The CDR3 DNA reads as TGCGCCAGCAGCCAAGGGACTAGCGGGGATGCCTACGAGCAGTACTTC.

This clonotype was counted only a few times. The rearrangement links TRBV11-2 to TRBJ1-1; TRBD1 might be the D (5 bases). V dropped 5 bases and J dropped 5 bases, with 15 bases sitting between them. The germline gives CDR1 SGHAT, CDR2 FQNNGV. The CDR3 length is 14 residues. The CDR3 sequence is CASSPGGSRTEAFF. CDR3 sequence (DNA): TGTGCCAGCAGCCCCGGGGGGAGTAGAACTGAAGCTTTCTTT.

The chain combines TRBV7-2 with TRBJ2-1; D is unclear. The V and J ends lost 5 bases and 4 bases respectively, with 12 bases between them. The CDR3 totals 14 residues. Germline-derived CDR1 and CDR2 are SGHTA and FQGNSA. The CDR3 region is CASSPNTAYNEQFF. The CDR3 DNA is TGTGCCAGCAGCCCAAACACGGCGTACAATGAGCAGTTCTTC.

This clonotype turned up a few times. This chain links TRBV9 with TRBJ2-2, with unresolved D. The germline V gene has CDR1 SGDLS and CDR2 YYNGEE. The CDR3 is 13 residues long. Trimming removed 0 bases from V and 6 bases from J, with 6 bases in between. The CDR3: CASSVEAAGELFF. CDR3 nucleotide sequence: TGTGCCAGCAGCGTAGAAGCAGCCGGGGAGCTGTTTTTT. Full variable domain (outside the CDR3, taken from reference TRBV9 and TRBJ2-2): DSGVTQTPKHLITATGQRVTLRCSPRSGDLSVYWYQQSLDQGLQFLIQYYNGEERAKGNILERFSAQQFPDLHSELNLSSLELGDSALYFCASSVEAAGELFFGEGSRLTVL.

Only a few counts were recorded for this clonotype. The chain employs TRBV6-4 and TRBJ2-3; TRBD1 might be the D (6 bases). Germline CDR1 is MRHNA and CDR2 is SNTAGT. Trimming pared 3 bases from V and 8 bases from J, leaving 9 bases between. This CDR3 is 12 amino acids long. In nucleotides, the CDR3 is TGTGCCAGCAGTGAACAGGGTGGTACGCAGTATTTT. It codes for CASSEQGGTQYF.